This TCR beta chain originates from a study of immune evolution from preneoplasia to lung adenocarcinoma. The CDR3 has 12 amino acids. The ends were cut back, 5 bases at V and 9 bases at J, with 8 bases in the middle. CDR1 is MNHEY and CDR2 is SMNVEV in the germline V gene (reference sequence). Patient tissue came from resections in Japan or China, 2014–2017. Points from the study as a whole: Highest clonality occurred in KRAS-mutant, not EGFR-mutant or double wild-type, nodules. Top clone frequencies peaked in normal lung, apparently declining through invasive adenocarcinoma. Normal lung had highest clonality; later lesions appeared denser, more diverse.

Using immunoSEQ multiplex PCR, the repertoire was profiled, and TCRdb retains in-frame clones only, with some absent. The sample includes more than 4,000 clones, 80% to 90% of them seen just once. The count of this clone is one. Its antigen is as yet unknown. This TCR was recovered from a person aged 65 to 79 with lung adenocarcinoma. What was sequenced was FFPE atypical adenomatous hyperplasia tissue from the lung. The subset: atypical adenomatous hyperplasia (AAH), lung preneoplasia. This chain connects TRBV27 to TRBJ1-6; unclear D gene. As DNA, the CDR3 is TGTGCCAGCAGTATGTGGGGTTCACCCCTCCACTTT. Its translation is CASSMWGSPLHF.